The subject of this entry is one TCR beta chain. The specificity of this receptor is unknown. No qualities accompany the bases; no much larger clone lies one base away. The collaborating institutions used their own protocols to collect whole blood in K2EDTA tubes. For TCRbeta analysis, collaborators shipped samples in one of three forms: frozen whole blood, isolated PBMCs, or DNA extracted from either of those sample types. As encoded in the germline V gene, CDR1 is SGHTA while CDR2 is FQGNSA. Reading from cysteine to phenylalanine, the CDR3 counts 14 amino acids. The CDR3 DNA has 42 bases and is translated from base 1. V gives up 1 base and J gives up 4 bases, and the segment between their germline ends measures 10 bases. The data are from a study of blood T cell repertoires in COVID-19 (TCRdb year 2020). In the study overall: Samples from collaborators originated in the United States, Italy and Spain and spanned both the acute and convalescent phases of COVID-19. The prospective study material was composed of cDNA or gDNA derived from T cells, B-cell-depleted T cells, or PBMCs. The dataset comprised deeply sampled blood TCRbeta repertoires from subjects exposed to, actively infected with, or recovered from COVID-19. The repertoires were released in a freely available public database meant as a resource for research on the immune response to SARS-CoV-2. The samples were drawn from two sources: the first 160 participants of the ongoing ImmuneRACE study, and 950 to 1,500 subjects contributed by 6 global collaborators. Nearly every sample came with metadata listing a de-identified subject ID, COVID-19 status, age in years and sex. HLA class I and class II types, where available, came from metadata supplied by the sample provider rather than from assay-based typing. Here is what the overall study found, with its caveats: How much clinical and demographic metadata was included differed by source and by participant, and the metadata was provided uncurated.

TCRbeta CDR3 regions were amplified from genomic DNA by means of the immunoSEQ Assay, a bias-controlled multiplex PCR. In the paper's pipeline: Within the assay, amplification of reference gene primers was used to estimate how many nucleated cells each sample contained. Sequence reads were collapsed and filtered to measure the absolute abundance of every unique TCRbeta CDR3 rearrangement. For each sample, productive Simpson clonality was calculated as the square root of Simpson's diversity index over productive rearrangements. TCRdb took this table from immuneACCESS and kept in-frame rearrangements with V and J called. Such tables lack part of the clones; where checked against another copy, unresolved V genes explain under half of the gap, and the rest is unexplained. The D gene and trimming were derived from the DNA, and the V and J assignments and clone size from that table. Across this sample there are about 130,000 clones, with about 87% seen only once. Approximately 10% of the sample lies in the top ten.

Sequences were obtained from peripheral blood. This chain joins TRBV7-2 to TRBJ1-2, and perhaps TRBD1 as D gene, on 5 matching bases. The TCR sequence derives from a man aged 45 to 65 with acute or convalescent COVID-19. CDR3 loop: CASSLGGRTYGYTF. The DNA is TGTGCCAGCAGCTTAGGGGGCAGAACCTATGGCTACACCTTC.